This TCR beta chain derives from a study of OX40 agonist ivuxolimab in advanced cancers. About the study: Those treated in dose escalation had hepatocellular carcinoma, melanoma, renal cell cancer or head and neck cancer. Therapy given before enrollment (anti-PD-1, anti-PD-L1 or anti-CTLA-4) was allowed, and over 35% had some. General observations from the study: With doses of 0.1 to 3.0 mg/kg, CD4+ and CD8+ blood T cells had undergone clonal expansion by week 6. Normalized expansion of T-cell clones was also low for some nonresponders.

Clones were read by immunoSEQ multiplex PCR, and TCRdb kept only the in-frame ones, dropping some. The table lists approximately 53,000 clones, roughly 93% of them singletons, with around 25% in the top ten. A note on this clone: The antigen is unknown.

This CDR3 contains 15 residues. With 1 base clipped from V and 4 bases from J, the junction kept 2 bases outside the gene matches. The germline V gene has CDR1 SGHKS and CDR2 YYEKEE (reference sequence). The origin of this receptor is an adult with an advanced solid tumor such as melanoma, head and neck, liver or kidney cancer. V gene TRBV5-5 combines with J gene TRBJ1-5, with 10 bases matching TRBD1. This specimen was CD4+ or CD8+ T cells sorted from blood, taken in a trial of the OX40 agonist ivuxolimab. The CDR3 region has the DNA TGTGCCAGCAGCTTGAGGGACAGGGGTAATCAGCCCCAGCATTTT. Protein sequence: CASSLRDRGNQPQHF. Using reference TRBV5-5 and TRBJ1-5 for the parts outside the CDR3, the full variable domain is DAGVTQSPTHLIKTRGQQVTLRCSPISGHKSVSWYQQVLGQGPQFIFQYYEKEERGRGNFPDRFSARQFPNYSSELNVNALLLGDSALYLCASSLRDRGNQPQHFGDGTRLSIL.